This TCR beta chain was retrieved from a study of T cell repertoires in cytomegalovirus infection. The ends were cut back, 3 bases at V and 8 bases at J, with 13 bases in the middle. The CDR3 is 13 amino acids. Whole-study results and caveats: Based on cumulative public TCR beta family frequency, carriers of CMV plus the relevant HLA were identified.

TCRdb redid the calling of the reads with MiXCR, one entry per CDR3 protein. Of approximately 910,000 distinct CDR3 sequences listed, roughly 30% are singletons. A word on this clonotype: What it recognizes is unknown.

This specimen was cultured CD8+ T cells from PBMCs, taken from culture after CMV antigen stimulation. The origin of this receptor is a human donor in good health (CMV status not recorded). Some clones in this sample may be carry-over from other donors' samples. V and J are TRBV12-3 or TRBV12-4 and TRBJ1-2, with a weak D call TRBD1 (6 bases). CDR3 nucleotide sequence: TGTGCCAGCAGTTTGGGGGGCGCATGGGGCTACACCTTC. Protein: CASSLGGAWGYTF.